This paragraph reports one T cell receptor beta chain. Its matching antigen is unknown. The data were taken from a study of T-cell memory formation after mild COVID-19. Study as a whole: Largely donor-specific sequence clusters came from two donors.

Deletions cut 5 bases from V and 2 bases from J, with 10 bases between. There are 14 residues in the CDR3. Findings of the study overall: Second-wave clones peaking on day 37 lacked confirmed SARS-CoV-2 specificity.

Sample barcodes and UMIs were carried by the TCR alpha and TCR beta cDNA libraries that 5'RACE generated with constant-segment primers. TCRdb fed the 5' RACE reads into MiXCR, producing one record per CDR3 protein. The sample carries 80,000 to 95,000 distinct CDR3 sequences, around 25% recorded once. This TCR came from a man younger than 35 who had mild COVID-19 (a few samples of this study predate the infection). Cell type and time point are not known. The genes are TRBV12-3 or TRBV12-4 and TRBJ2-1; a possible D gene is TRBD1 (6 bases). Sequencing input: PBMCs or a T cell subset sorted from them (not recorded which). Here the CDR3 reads CASSARDTYNEQFF. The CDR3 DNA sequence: TGTGCCAGCAGTGCCAGGGACACCTACAATGAGCAGTTCTTC.